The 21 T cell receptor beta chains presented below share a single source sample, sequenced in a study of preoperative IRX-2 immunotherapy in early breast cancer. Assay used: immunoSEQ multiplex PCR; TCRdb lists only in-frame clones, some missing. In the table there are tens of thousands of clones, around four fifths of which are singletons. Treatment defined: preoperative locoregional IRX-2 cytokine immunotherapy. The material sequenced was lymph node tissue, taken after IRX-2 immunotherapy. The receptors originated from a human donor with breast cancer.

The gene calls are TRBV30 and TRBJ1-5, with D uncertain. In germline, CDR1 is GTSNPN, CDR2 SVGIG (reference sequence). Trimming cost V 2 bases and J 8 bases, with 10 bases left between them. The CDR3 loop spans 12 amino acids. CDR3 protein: CAWSNVAEPQHF. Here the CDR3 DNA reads TGTGCCTGGAGTAATGTGGCGGAGCCCCAGCATTTT.

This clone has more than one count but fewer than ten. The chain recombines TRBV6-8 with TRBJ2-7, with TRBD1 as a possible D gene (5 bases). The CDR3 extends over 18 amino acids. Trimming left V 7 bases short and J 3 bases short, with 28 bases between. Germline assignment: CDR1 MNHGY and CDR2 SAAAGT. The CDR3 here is CASTTRPLLGRGNYEQYV. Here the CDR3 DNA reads TGTGCCAGCACCACCCGGCCTTTACTGGGGCGCGGAAACTACGAGCAGTACGTC.

The CDR3 sequence: CASSQEAWGEDRSYEQFF. CDR3 DNA: TGTGCCAGCAGCCAAGAAGCATGGGGCGAGGACAGGAGCTATGAGCAGTTCTTC. This rearrangement joins TRBV14 to TRBJ2-1, with 7 bases matching TRBD1. There are 18 residues in the CDR3. The germline gives CDR1 SGHDN, CDR2 FVKESK. The ends lost 0 bases at V and 8 bases at J; junction bases unmatched: 16.

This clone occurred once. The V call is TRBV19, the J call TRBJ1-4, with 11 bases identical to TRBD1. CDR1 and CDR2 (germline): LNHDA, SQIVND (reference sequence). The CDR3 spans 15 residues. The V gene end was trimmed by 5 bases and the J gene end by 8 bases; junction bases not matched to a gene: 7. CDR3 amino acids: CASSSGQGAREKLFF. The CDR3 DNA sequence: TGTGCCAGTAGTTCCGGACAGGGGGCTCGGGAAAAACTGTTTTTT.

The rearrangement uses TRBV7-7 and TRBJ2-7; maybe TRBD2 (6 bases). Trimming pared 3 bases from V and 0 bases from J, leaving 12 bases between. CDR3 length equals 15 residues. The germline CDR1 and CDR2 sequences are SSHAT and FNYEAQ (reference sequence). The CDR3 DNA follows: TGTGCCAGCAGCTTCCTCGGGGGAAGCTCCTACGAGCAGTACTTC. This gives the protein CASSFLGGSSYEQYF.

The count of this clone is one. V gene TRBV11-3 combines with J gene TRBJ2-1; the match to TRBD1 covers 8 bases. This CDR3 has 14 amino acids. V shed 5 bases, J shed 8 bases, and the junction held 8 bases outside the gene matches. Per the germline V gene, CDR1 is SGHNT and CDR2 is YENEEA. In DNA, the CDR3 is TGTGCCAGCAGCCCTCTCCAGGGGGCTTATGAGCAGTTCTTC. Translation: CASSPLQGAYEQFF. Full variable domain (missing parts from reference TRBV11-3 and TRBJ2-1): EAGVVQSPRYKIIEKKQPVAFWCNPISGHNTLYWYLQNLGQGPELLIRYENEEAVDDSQLPKDRFSAERLKGVDSTLKIQPAELGDSAVYLCASSPLQGAYEQFFGPGTRLTVL.

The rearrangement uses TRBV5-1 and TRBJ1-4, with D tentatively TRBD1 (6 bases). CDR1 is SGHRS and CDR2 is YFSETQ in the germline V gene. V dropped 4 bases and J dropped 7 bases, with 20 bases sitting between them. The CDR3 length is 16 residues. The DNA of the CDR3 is TGCGCCAGCAGCACCGCTTGGGGGGGCAGCGGTGAAAAACTGTTTTTT. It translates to CASSTAWGGSGEKLFF. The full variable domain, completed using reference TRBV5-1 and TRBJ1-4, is KAGVTQTPRYLIKTRGQQVTLSCSPISGHRSVSWYQQTPGQGLQFLFEYFSETQRNKGNFPGRFSGRQFSNSRSEMNVSTLELGDSALYLCASSTAWGGSGEKLFFGSGTQLSVL.

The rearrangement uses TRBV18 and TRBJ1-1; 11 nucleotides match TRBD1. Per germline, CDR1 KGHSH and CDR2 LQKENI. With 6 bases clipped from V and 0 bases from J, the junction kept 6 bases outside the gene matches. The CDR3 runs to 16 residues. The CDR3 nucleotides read TGTGCCAGCTCCCCCGGGACAGGGGGGATGAACACTGAAGCTTTCTTT. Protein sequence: CASSPGTGGMNTEAFF.

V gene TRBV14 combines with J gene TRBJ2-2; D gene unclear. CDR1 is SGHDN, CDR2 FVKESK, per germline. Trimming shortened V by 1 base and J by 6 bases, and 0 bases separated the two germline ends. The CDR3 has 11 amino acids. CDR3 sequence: CASSQAGELFF. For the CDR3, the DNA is TGTGCCAGCAGCCAAGCCGGGGAGCTGTTTTTT.

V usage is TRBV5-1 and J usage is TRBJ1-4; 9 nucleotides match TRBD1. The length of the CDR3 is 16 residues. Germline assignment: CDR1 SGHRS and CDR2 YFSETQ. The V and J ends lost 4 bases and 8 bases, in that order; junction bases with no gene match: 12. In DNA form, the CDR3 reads TGCGCCAGCAGCCTAGACCCACAGGGGGCGCAGGAAAAACTGTTTTTT. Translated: CASSLDPQGAQEKLFF.

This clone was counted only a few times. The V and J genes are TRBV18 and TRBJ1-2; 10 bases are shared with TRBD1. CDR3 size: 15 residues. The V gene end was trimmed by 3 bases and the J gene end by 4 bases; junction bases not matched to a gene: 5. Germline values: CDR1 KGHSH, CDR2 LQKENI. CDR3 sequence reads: CASSPRQGAGYGYTF. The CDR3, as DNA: TGTGCCAGCTCACCCCGACAGGGGGCAGGCTATGGCTACACCTTC.

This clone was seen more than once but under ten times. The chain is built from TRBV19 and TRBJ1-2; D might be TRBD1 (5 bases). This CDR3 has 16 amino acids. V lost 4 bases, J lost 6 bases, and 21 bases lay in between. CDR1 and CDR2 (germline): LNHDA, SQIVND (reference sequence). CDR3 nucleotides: TGTGCCAGTAGTAGGCCAGGAGCGGGTATGGGGCATGGCTACACCTTC. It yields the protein CASSRPGAGMGHGYTF. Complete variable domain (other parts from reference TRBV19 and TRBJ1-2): DGGITQSPKYLFRKEGQNVTLSCEQNLNHDAMYWYRQDPGQGLRLIYYSQIVNDFQKGDIAEGYSVSREKKESFPLTVTSAQKNPTAFYLCASSRPGAGMGHGYTFGSGTRLTVV.

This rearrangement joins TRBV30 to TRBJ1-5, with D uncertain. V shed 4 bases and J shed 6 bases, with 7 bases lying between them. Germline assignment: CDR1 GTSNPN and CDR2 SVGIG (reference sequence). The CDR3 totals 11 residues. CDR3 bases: TGTGCCTGGATTGGGGTTCAGCCCCAGCATTTT. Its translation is CAWIGVQPQHF.

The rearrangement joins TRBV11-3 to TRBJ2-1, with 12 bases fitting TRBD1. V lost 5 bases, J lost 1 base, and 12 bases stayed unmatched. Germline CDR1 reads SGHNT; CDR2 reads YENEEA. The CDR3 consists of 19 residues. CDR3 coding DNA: TGTGCCAGCAGCCACTGGGGGACAGGGGGCTTCAGATCCTACAATGAGCAGTTCTTC. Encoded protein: CASSHWGTGGFRSYNEQFF.

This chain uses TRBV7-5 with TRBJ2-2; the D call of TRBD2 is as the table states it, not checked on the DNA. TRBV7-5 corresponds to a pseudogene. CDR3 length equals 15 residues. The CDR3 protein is CASSPPGLSTGELFF. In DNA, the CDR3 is TGTGCCAGCAGCCCTCCGGGGTTGAGCACCGGGGAGCTGTTTTTT.

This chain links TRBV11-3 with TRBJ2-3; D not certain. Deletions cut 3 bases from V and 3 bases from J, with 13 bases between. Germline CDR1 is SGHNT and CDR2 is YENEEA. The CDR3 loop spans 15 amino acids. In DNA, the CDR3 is TGTGCCAGCAGCTTGGACCAGTCAGTTACAGATACGCAGTATTTT. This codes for CASSLDQSVTDTQYF.

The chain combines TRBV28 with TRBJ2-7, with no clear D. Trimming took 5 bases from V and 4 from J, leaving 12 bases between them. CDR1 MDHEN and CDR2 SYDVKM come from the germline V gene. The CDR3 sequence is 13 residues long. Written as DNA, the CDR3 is TGTGCCAGCAGTCCCTATTTACTGTACGAGCAGTACGTC. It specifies CASSPYLLYEQYV.

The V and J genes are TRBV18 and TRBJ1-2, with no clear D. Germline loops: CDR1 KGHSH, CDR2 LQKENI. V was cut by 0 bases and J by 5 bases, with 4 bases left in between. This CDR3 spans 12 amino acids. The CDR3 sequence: CASSPPEYGYTF. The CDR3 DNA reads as TGTGCCAGCTCACCACCGGAATATGGCTACACCTTC.

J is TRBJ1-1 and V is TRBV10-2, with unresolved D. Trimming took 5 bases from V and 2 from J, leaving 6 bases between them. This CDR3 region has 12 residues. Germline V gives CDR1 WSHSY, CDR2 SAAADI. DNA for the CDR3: TGCGCCAGCAGTCAGGTTAACACTGAAGCTTTCTTT. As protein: CASSQVNTEAFF.

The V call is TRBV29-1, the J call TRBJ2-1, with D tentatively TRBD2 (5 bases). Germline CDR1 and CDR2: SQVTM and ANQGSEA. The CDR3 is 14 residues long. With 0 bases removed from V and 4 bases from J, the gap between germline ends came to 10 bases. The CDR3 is CSVEDPSGYNEQFF. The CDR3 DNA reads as TGCAGCGTTGAAGACCCCAGCGGATACAATGAGCAGTTCTTC.

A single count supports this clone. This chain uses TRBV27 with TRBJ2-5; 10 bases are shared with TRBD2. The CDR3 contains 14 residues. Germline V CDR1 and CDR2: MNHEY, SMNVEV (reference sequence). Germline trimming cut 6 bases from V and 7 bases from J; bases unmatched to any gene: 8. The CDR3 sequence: CASSPGLAPVTQYF. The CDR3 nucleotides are TGTGCCAGCAGCCCGGGACTAGCGCCTGTGACCCAGTACTTC.